The clone carrying this TCR beta chain was detected once. Its antigen is as yet unknown. These data are taken from a study of cytomegalovirus exposure and HLA in healthy donors. The wider study: Earlier sequencing of 150 million to 200 million T cells yielded nearly 120 million unique TCR beta sequences. Study outcomes and limitations: In a later analysis, TCR beta V- and J-gene trimming was associated with a missense DCLRE1C variant.

13 Jbeta primers and 60 Vbeta primers were used for the PCR. Sequencing was performed with immunoSEQ multiplex PCR; in TCRdb, only in-frame clones are kept and a portion is missing. The sample consists of about 100,000 clones, roughly 79% of them appearing once. Sequenced: PBMCs. The receptor comes from a man in his sixties in good health and CMV-seropositive.

Here the CDR3 reads CASRPLWQGAHNEQFF. CDR3 nucleotides: TGTGCCAGCAGGCCTCTTTGGCAGGGGGCCCACAATGAGCAGTTCTTC. This chain connects TRBV6-6 to TRBJ2-1; 8 nucleotides align to TRBD1. The CDR3 covers 16 residues. The J segment lost 5 bases and the V segment lost 6 bases, leaving 12 bases of the junction unmatched. Germline V gives CDR1 MNHNY, CDR2 SVGAGI (reference sequence).